This T cell receptor beta chain was profiled in a study of blood T cells in healthy people across ages. For the second PCR, which ran for about 6 to 12 cycles, a sample-barcoded 5' primer and a J-beta primer mix were used. Each CDR3 protein is one row after TCRdb ran MiXCR on the 5' RACE reads. The table lists roughly 1.4 million distinct CDR3 sequences, approximately 60% of them singletons. Per sample, a minimum of 6 million PBMCs were isolated. CDR1 is SGHRS, CDR2 YFSETQ, per germline. Trimming at V came to 4 bases and at J to 5 bases, leaving 8 bases not matched to a gene. CDR3 size: 15 residues. The receptor comes from a young man in good health. The sequencing input was blood. The chain uses TRBV5-1 and TRBJ2-5, with 10 bases fitting TRBD2. CDR3 loop: CASSLQGLARETQYF. In DNA form, the CDR3 reads TGCGCCAGCAGCCTACAGGGACTAGCGAGGGAGACCCAGTACTTC.